This TCR beta chain was documented in a study of blood T cell repertoires in COVID-19. About the research overall: Sources were T cells, B-cell-depleted T cells, or PBMCs; the material itself was cDNA or gDNA.

Adults between about 18 and 95 years of age took part from 20 to 25 US areas. Two negative PCRs, clearance, or symptom resolution characterized the recovered Cohort 3 donors. Germline V CDR1 and CDR2: LNHDA, SQIVND (reference sequence). CDR3 length equals 14 residues. V dropped 4 bases and J dropped 4 bases, with 13 bases sitting between them. Per the original methods: Cell counts per sample came from amplifying reference gene primers. The table came from immunoSEQ multiplex PCR; TCRdb's copy has only in-frame clones and leaves some out. That table supplies the V and J calls and clone size; D and trimming were determined from the DNA. In the table there are fewer than 350,000 clones, 75% to 90% of which are singletons.

V is TRBV19 and J is TRBJ1-2, with a weak D call TRBD1 (6 bases). The specimen sequenced was PBMCs or T cells enriched from blood (not recorded which). This receptor was taken from a woman between 40 and 55 years old who had recovered from COVID-19. The CDR3 loop is CASSRQTGFYGYTF. The CDR3 DNA sequence: TGTGCCAGTAGTAGACAAACAGGGTTCTATGGCTACACCTTC.